This T cell receptor beta chain was sequenced in a study of OX40 agonist ivuxolimab in advanced cancers. Turning to the study itself: The study reported partial responses in three patients: one hepatocellular carcinoma, two cutaneous melanoma. Study-level findings and limits: Expanded clones were, on average, more numerous in CD8+ T cells than in CD4+.

Generated by immunoSEQ multiplex PCR, the TCRdb table keeps only in-frame clones and is missing some. The repertoire consists of 84,000 or so clones, with around 84% occurring once and the leading ten covering under 3.5%. Germline CDR1 and CDR2: MDHEN and SYDVKM. This CDR3 is 13 amino acids long. V was clipped by 7 bases and J by 4 bases, with 14 bases between them. To note about this clone: Its specificity is unknown.

The sequence was obtained from an adult with an advanced solid tumor such as melanoma, head and neck, liver or kidney cancer. The V and J genes are TRBV28 and TRBJ2-7; possible D gene TRBD1, 6 bases. The source material was CD4+ or CD8+ T cells sorted from blood, sampled in a trial of the OX40 agonist ivuxolimab. The DNA of the CDR3 is TGTGCCAGCAATAGGCAGGGGAAATACGAGCAGTACTTC. Translating it yields CASNRQGKYEQYF. Full variable domain (rest looked up from reference TRBV28 and TRBJ2-7): DVKVTQSSRYLVKRTGEKVFLECVQDMDHENMFWYRQDPGLGLRLIYFSYDVKMKEKGDIPEGYSVSREKKERFSLILESASTNQTSMYLCASNRQGKYEQYFGPGTRLTVT.